The 21 T cell receptor beta chains in this list originate from one sample, sequenced in a study of shared clonotypes between healthy human individuals. Measured with immunoSEQ multiplex PCR; TCRdb has only the in-frame clones, and not every one. The profile covers 1.5 million to 2.5 million clones, with less than 95% appearing a single time and 1.2% taken by the ten largest. Naive-designated CD8 cells lacked CD45RO, were positively enriched for CCR7, and omitted terminally differentiated effector memory CD45RA+ cells. The sample was naive CD8+ T cells sorted from blood. The receptor set was obtained from a man younger than 30 in good health.

This chain connects TRBV2 to TRBJ2-7; D assignment may be TRBD1 or TRBD2 (5 bases each). Trimming removed 6 bases from V and 3 bases from J, with 15 bases in between. The CDR3 is made up of 14 amino acids. Germline loops: CDR1 SNHLY, CDR2 FYNNEI. This chain's CDR3 is CASSGTHAGYEQYF. The CDR3, as DNA: TGTGCCAGCAGCGGGACCCACGCGGGCTACGAGCAGTACTTC.

The count of this clone is one. The genes are TRBV9 and TRBJ2-2; 13 bases align to TRBD2. This CDR3 contains 18 residues. Germline assignment: CDR1 SGDLS and CDR2 YYNGEE. V trimming: 0 bases; J trimming: 8 bases; junction bases outside the gene matches: 10. The CDR3 nucleotides read TGTGCCAGCAGCGTAGCTACTAGCGGGAGGGCCGGTACGGGGGAGCTGTTTTTT. Its protein is CASSVATSGRAGTGELFF. Full variable domain (rest looked up from reference TRBV9 and TRBJ2-2): DSGVTQTPKHLITATGQRVTLRCSPRSGDLSVYWYQQSLDQGLQFLIQYYNGEERAKGNILERFSAQQFPDLHSELNLSSLELGDSALYFCASSVATSGRAGTGELFFGEGSRLTVL.

V usage is TRBV19 and J usage is TRBJ1-2; 7 bases align to TRBD1. CDR3 length: 12 residues. Germline CDR1 is LNHDA and CDR2 is SQIVND (reference sequence). V shed 7 bases and J 4 bases; nucleotides not matched to a gene: 3. CDR3 amino acids: CASTGDSYGYTF. The CDR3 nucleotides are TGTGCCAGTACCGGGGACAGCTATGGCTACACCTTC.

The V and J genes are TRBV27 and TRBJ2-7; 9 bases fit TRBD2. CDR1 MNHEY and CDR2 SMNVEV come from the germline V gene (reference sequence). J lost 5 bases, V lost 1 base, and 12 bases had no gene match. CDR3 size: 17 residues. CDR3 coding DNA: TGTGCCAGCAGTTTATGGGGACCGATAGCGGGGGTTAACGAGCAGTACTTC. This codes for CASSLWGPIAGVNEQYF.

The V and J genes are TRBV29-1 and TRBJ1-2; TRBD1 matches at 9 bases. With V trimmed by 3 bases and J by 7 bases, 6 bases remained unmatched. Germline CDR1 reads SQVTM; CDR2 reads ANQGSEA. The CDR3 extends over 13 amino acids. In nucleotides, the CDR3 is TGCAGCGTTGAGGAACAGGGGGCCCTTGGCTACACCTTC. It codes for CSVEEQGALGYTF.

The gene calls are TRBV7-9 and TRBJ1-2, with a tentative D call TRBD1 (6 bases). This CDR3 contains 15 residues. CDR1 and CDR2 (germline): SEHNR, FQNEAQ (reference sequence). V was shortened by 5 bases and J by 1 base, with 14 bases between the two germline ends. The CDR3 here is CASSAEGQHNYGYTF. CDR3 bases: TGTGCCAGCAGCGCCGAAGGACAGCATAACTATGGCTACACCTTC.

V gene TRBV14 combines with J gene TRBJ2-7; D unclear. Germline loops: CDR1 SGHDN, CDR2 FVKESK. With 0 bases removed from V and 6 bases from J, the gap between germline ends came to 6 bases. The CDR3 covers 12 residues. The chain's CDR3 is CASSQDKAEQYF. The CDR3 DNA is TGTGCCAGCAGCCAAGATAAGGCCGAGCAGTACTTC.

The chain joins TRBV6-6 to TRBJ2-2; 7 bases are shared with TRBD1. CDR3 length: 15 residues. CDR1 is MNHNY and CDR2 is SVGAGI in the germline V gene (reference sequence). J lost 1 base, V lost 6 bases, and 5 bases had no gene match. The CDR3 DNA reads as TGTGCCAGCAGATGGACAGGACAGAACACCGGGGAGCTGTTTTTT. This codes for CASRWTGQNTGELFF.

The J gene is TRBJ2-1, the V gene TRBV5-4; TRBD2 agrees at 8 bases. Germline CDR1 and CDR2: SGHNT and YYREEE (reference sequence). This CDR3 is 12 amino acids long. Trimming removed 3 bases from V and 10 bases from J; junction bases left unmatched: 3. CDR3 sequence reads: CASSYRLAEQFF. CDR3 nucleotide sequence: TGTGCCAGCAGCTATCGACTAGCGGAGCAGTTCTTC.

The V gene is TRBV5-1, the J gene TRBJ1-1, with D unresolved. The CDR3 has 12 amino acids. Germline CDR1 is SGHRS and CDR2 is YFSETQ. Deletions cut 4 bases from V and 4 bases from J, with 8 bases between. CDR3 bases: TGCGCCAGCAGCCCCCTAGGCACTGAAGCTTTCTTT. It is translated as CASSPLGTEAFF.

The CDR3 sequence is CATAGVSWNEQFF. CDR3 sequence (DNA): TGTGCCACCGCGGGAGTGAGTTGGAATGAGCAGTTCTTC. J is TRBJ2-1 and V is TRBV6-6, with 7 bases identical to TRBD2. The CDR3 loop spans 13 amino acids. The germline CDR1 and CDR2 sequences are MNHNY and SVGAGI (reference sequence). V gave up 10 bases and J gave up 7 bases; unmatched junction bases: 10.

V is TRBV5-1 and J is TRBJ1-3; D may be TRBD1 (6 bases). The V end lost 4 bases, the J end lost 2 bases, and 13 bases lay between the germline ends. Germline CDR1 SGHRS, CDR2 YFSETQ. The CDR3 consists of 15 residues. Here the CDR3 reads CASSPYREPGNTIYF. The CDR3 coding sequence is TGCGCCAGCAGCCCCTACAGGGAGCCTGGAAACACCATATATTTT.

The J gene is TRBJ2-5, the V gene TRBV9, with TRBD2 identical over 7 bases. The CDR3 loop spans 15 amino acids. Germline CDR1 is SGDLS and CDR2 is YYNGEE. The ends lost 0 bases at V and 4 bases at J; junction bases unmatched: 6. The chain's CDR3 is CASSVAGGDGETQYF. The DNA of the CDR3 is TGTGCCAGCAGCGTAGCGGGAGGAGATGGAGAGACCCAGTACTTC.

The rearrangement joins TRBV28 to TRBJ1-5; 9 bases are a match to TRBD1. Germline CDR1 MDHEN, CDR2 SYDVKM. The CDR3 runs 14 residues. With 6 bases clipped from V and 6 bases from J, the junction kept 6 bases outside the gene matches. CDR3 coding DNA: TGTGCCAGCAGGGATGGGACAGGGATTCAGCCCCAGCATTTT. Translation: CASRDGTGIQPQHF.

The rearrangement joins TRBV15 to TRBJ2-5, with 7 bases that match TRBD2. The germline V gene encodes CDR1 LNHNV and CDR2 YYDKDF (reference sequence). V was clipped by 5 bases and J by 2 bases; unmatched bases: 8. This CDR3 is built from 15 residues. The CDR3 DNA reads TGTGCCACCAGCGCCTACTCGGGACTACAAGAGACCCAGTACTTC. Its protein is CATSAYSGLQETQYF.

The chain uses TRBV30 and TRBJ2-5; D remains unclear. The assigned J gene may be wrong: the sequence end matches TRBJ2-7 better. The CDR3 length is 12 residues. From germline, CDR1 is GTSNPN and CDR2 SVGIG (reference sequence). CDR3 residues: CAWSVLGNEQYF. Here the CDR3 DNA reads TGTGCCTGGAGTGTATTAGGGAACGAGCAGTACTTC.

This chain links TRBV27 with TRBJ2-3, with 9 bases fitting TRBD1. Germline loops: CDR1 MNHEY, CDR2 SMNVEV (reference sequence). There are 16 residues in the CDR3. Losses at the gene ends were 0 bases for V and 7 bases for J; bases not matched to a gene: 8. The DNA for the CDR3 is TGTGCCAGCAGTTTATCAGTGGGGGACAGGGAATATACGCAGTATTTT. It translates to CASSLSVGDREYTQYF.

This chain uses TRBV6-5 with TRBJ1-2; D may be TRBD1 (5 bases). The CDR3 has 16 amino acids. The germline V gene has CDR1 MNHEY and CDR2 SVGAGI. The V gene lost 4 bases and the J gene lost 6 bases, with 21 bases spanning the gap. The CDR3 is CASSWWGPTTRDGYTF. CDR3 DNA: TGTGCCAGCAGTTGGTGGGGACCGACTACTCGAGATGGCTACACCTTC.

The chain joins TRBV7-8 to TRBJ1-2, with D tentatively TRBD1 (5 bases). CDR1 and CDR2 (germline): SGHVS, FQNEAQ. The CDR3 length is 18 residues. Trimming took 4 bases from V and 4 from J, leaving 25 bases between them. The CDR3 nucleotides are TGTGCCAGCAGCTCCCGGATGATACAGGAAAACTCAGTCTATGGCTACACCTTC. This translates into CASSSRMIQENSVYGYTF.

On this clone: Other nucleotide sequences in the sample specify the same CDR3. The chain is built from TRBV5-4 and TRBJ2-3; TRBD2 aligns across 7 bases. The germline V gene encodes CDR1 SGHNT and CDR2 YYREEE (reference sequence). This CDR3 has 15 amino acids. The V and J ends lost 0 bases and 1 base, in that order; junction bases with no gene match: 2. This CDR3 reads CASSLVLAGTDTQYF. The CDR3 DNA reads TGTGCCAGCAGCTTGGTCCTAGCGGGCACAGATACGCAGTATTTT.

The chain joins TRBV27 to TRBJ2-1; D is unclear. V was pared by 4 bases and J by 0 bases, with 16 bases between. CDR1 is MNHEY, CDR2 SMNVEV, per germline (reference sequence). The CDR3 loop spans 17 amino acids. The CDR3 is CASSSRVAGSSYNEQFF. In DNA form, the CDR3 reads TGTGCCAGCAGTTCCCGGGTCGCCGGAAGCTCCTACAATGAGCAGTTCTTC.